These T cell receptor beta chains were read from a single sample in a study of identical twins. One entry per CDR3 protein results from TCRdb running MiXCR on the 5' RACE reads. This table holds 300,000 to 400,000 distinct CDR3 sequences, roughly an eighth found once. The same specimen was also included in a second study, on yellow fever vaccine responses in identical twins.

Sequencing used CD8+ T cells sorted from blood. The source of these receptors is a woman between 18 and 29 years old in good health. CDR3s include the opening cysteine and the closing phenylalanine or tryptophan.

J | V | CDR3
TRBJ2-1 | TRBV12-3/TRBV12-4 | CASGGLIEQFF
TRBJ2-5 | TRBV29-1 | CSYSPGGPRETQYF
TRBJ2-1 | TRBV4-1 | CASSPSPLADYEQFF
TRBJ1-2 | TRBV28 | CASSFPRASNYGYTF
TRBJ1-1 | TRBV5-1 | CASSSSDRGYTEAFF
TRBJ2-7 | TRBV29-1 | CSVSEDSYEQYF
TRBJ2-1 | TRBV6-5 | CASSFIASIQYNEQFF
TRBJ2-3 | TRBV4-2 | CASSQVGAGPADTQYF
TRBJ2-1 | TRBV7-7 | CASSLGTRLAGANNEQFF
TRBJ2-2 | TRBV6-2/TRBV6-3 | CASSYPGGYGTGELFF
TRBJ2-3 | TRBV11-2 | CASSFETADTQYF
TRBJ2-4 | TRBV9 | CASSVGTGENIQYF
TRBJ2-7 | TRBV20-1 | CSARVASYEQYF
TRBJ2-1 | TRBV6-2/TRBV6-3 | CASSSPNSGRAGEQFF
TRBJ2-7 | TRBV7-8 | CASSRTRPMDEQYF
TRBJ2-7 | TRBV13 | CASSLGGGRYEQYF
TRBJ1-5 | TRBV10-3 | CATRGLVSNQPQHF
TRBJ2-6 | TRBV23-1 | CASRGTGFNGGTSESGANVLTF
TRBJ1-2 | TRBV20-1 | CSAREQEEGAMRGYTF
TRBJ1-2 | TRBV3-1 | CASSQDHTEIYGYTF
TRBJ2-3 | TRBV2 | CASSDQAGGMVADTQYF
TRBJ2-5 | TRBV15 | CATSRDPSGQYQYF
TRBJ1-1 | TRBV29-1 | CSVDRGGTEAFF
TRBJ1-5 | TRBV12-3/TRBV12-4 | CASSLGGDSNQPQHF
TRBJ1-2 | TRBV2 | CASYSNTGYGYTF
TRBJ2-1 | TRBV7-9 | CASSEETSGVLVNEQFF
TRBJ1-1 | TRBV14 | CASSYTRTGGLNTEAFF
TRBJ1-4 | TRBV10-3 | CAISELGYEEKLFF
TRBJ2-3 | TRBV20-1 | CSATTSTDTQYF
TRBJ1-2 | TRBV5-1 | CASSLVWGKKIYGYTF
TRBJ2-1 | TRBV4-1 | CASSQPVAGPYNEQFF
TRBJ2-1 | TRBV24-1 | CATGDNNEQFF
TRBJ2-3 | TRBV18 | CASSPMEGQIDTQYF
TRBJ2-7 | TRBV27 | CASSWGSGSSYEQYF
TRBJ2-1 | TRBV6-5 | CASSYSSQRDYNEQFF
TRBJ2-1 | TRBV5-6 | CASSPGASSYNEQFF